This is a list of T cell receptor beta chains from one sample in a study of OX40 agonist ivuxolimab in advanced cancers. The method was immunoSEQ multiplex PCR; TCRdb's version includes in-frame clones alone and lacks a portion of them. Altogether over 60,000 clones are present, 80% to 90% being singletons, with the ten largest covering 3% to 4%. The material was CD4+ or CD8+ T cells sorted from blood, obtained in a trial of the OX40 agonist ivuxolimab. All receptors come from an adult with an advanced solid tumor such as melanoma, head and neck, liver or kidney cancer. The CDR3 runs from the conserved cysteine through the conserved F or W. The order of the fields is clone size, V gene, CDR3 protein. Not all rows give a size; the values are once, few, many and, for expanded clones, a class.

clone size: .; V gene: TRBV19; CDR3 protein: CASSSVAKNIQYF
clone size: .; V gene: TRBV27; CDR3 protein: CASSLDGVSSGNTIYF
clone size: .; V gene: TRBV6-4; CDR3 protein: CASSPGGQINLLSSYNEQFF
clone size: .; V gene: TRBV7-9; CDR3 protein: CASSSGGSYEQYF
clone size: .; V gene: TRBV28; CDR3 protein: CASSLVPGQGNQPQHF
clone size: .; V gene: TRBV28; CDR3 protein: CASSLFRGSYNEQFF
clone size: .; V gene: TRBV5-1; CDR3 protein: CASSWQATGELFF
clone size: .; V gene: TRBV5-1; CDR3 protein: CASSTLGQGHGYTF
clone size: .; V gene: TRBV27; CDR3 protein: CASTRGETQYF
clone size: once; V gene: TRBV6-1; CDR3 protein: CASSDRPSNQPQHF
clone size: .; V gene: TRBV4-2; CDR3 protein: CASSQVGTSGRASSYNEQFF
clone size: .; V gene: TRBV5-1; CDR3 protein: CASSLEASGSDTQYF
clone size: .; V gene: TRBV7-2; CDR3 protein: CASSFGSQETQYF
clone size: .; V gene: TRBV7-3; CDR3 protein: CASSFGTSGRGNEQFF
clone size: .; V gene: TRBV5-1; CDR3 protein: CASSLLGQDQPQHF
clone size: .; V gene: TRBV7-2; CDR3 protein: CASSPQPVRDTGELFF
clone size: .; V gene: TRBV7-2; CDR3 protein: CASSLTRERTDTQYF
clone size: .; V gene: TRBV12-5; CDR3 protein: CASGSPPPDTQYF
clone size: .; V gene: TRBV14; CDR3 protein: CASSQVFEGEAFF
clone size: .; V gene: TRBV11-3; CDR3 protein: CASSSNGRRSYNEQFF
clone size: .; V gene: TRBV7-9; CDR3 protein: CASSFSSSGSLDEQFF
clone size: .; V gene: TRBV7-2; CDR3 protein: CASRDSGRVTQYF
clone size: .; V gene: TRBV6-5; CDR3 protein: CASSRIDGTPNGYTF
clone size: .; V gene: TRBV19; CDR3 protein: CASSLPGQGPYEQYF
clone size: .; V gene: TRBV7-9; CDR3 protein: CASSLALGPGELFF
clone size: .; V gene: TRBV30; CDR3 protein: CAWSGQGNTEAFF
clone size: .; V gene: TRBV2; CDR3 protein: CASSGLMGQGSSGELFF
clone size: .; V gene: TRBV7-2; CDR3 protein: CASSQRQGQFF
clone size: .; V gene: TRBV7-2; CDR3 protein: CASSFSGRGAFF
clone size: .; V gene: TRBV4-1; CDR3 protein: CASSQPPGLPDNEQFF
clone size: .; V gene: TRBV9; CDR3 protein: CASSGGTSGSSDEQFF
clone size: .; V gene: TRBV18; CDR3 protein: CASSPVDRGNTEAFF
clone size: .; V gene: TRBV11-2; CDR3 protein: CASSFTGGDEQFF
clone size: .; V gene: TRBV7-2; CDR3 protein: CASSAQRGPAGELFF
clone size: .; V gene: TRBV30; CDR3 protein: CAWSVRGLAGVSTDTQYF
clone size: .; V gene: TRBV19; CDR3 protein: CASSIRAGVTDTQYF
clone size: .; V gene: TRBV10-3; CDR3 protein: CAISLQGGLDNEQFF
clone size: .; V gene: TRBV18; CDR3 protein: CASSPGGAMVGYTF
clone size: .; V gene: TRBV5-1; CDR3 protein: CASSPGLADTHTDTQYF
clone size: .; V gene: TRBV12-5; CDR3 protein: CASGFAGVSTDTQYF
clone size: .; V gene: TRBV19; CDR3 protein: CASSIVTGRSYEQYF
clone size: .; V gene: TRBV27; CDR3 protein: CASSLRGDNQPQHF
clone size: .; V gene: TRBV5-1; CDR3 protein: CASGFPGVETQYF
clone size: .; V gene: TRBV28; CDR3 protein: CASSRGTGGAFF
clone size: few; V gene: TRBV19; CDR3 protein: CASSTGGNQPQHF
clone size: .; V gene: TRBV7-2; CDR3 protein: CASSLEGRNTEAFF
clone size: .; V gene: TRBV10-1; CDR3 protein: CASSESQDYGYTF
clone size: .; V gene: TRBV5-4; CDR3 protein: CASSGGRTGGLGEAFF
clone size: .; V gene: TRBV6-5; CDR3 protein: CASSSPQQGSGYTF
clone size: .; V gene: TRBV27; CDR3 protein: CASISGTKRTTGELFF